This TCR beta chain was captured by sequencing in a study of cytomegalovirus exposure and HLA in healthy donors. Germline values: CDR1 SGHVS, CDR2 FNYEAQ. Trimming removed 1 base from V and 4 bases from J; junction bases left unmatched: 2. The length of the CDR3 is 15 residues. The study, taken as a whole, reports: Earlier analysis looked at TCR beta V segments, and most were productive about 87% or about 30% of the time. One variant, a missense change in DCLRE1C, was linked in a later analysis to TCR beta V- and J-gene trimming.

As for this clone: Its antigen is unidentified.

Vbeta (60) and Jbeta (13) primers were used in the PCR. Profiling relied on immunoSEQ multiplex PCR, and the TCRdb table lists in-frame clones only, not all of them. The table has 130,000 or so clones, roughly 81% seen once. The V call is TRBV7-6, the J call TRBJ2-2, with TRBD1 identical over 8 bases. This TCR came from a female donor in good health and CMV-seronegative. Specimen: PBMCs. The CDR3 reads CASSLGTGSTGELFF. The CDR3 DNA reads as TGTGCCAGCAGCTTAGGGACAGGGAGCACCGGGGAGCTGTTTTTT.